Following are 2 T cell receptor beta chains from one sample sequenced in a study of PD-1 blockade in classical Hodgkin lymphoma. The protocol was immunoSEQ multiplex PCR, while the TCRdb copy is restricted to in-frame clones and leaves out a portion. Of about 34,000 clones in the sample, around 76% are singletons; the top ten hold 16%. Brentuximab vedotin exposure varied, and every patient relapsed after autologous stem cell transplantation. Sequenced here: peripheral blood mononuclear cells (PBMCs), sampled before the second cycle of nivolumab. The receptors were gathered from a human donor with classical Hodgkin lymphoma.

This clone was seen a few times. The chain joins TRBV6-5 to TRBJ2-1, with TRBD2 as a possible D gene (6 bases). The CDR3 runs 15 residues. Deletions cut 6 bases from V and 1 base from J, with 13 bases between. The germline V gene encodes CDR1 MNHEY and CDR2 SVGAGI. The CDR3: CASSLRGRSYNEQFF. CDR3 DNA: TGTGCCAGCAGCCTTCGGGGGAGATCCTACAATGAGCAGTTCTTC.

CDR3 nucleotides: TGTGCCAGCAGTCCTCCGGGACAGGCGACCGATACGCAGTATTTT. Translated, it gives CASSPPGQATDTQYF. The gene calls are TRBV5-6 and TRBJ2-3; TRBD1 matches at 8 bases. The CDR3 length is 15 residues. Germline CDR1 is SGHDT and CDR2 is YYEEEE. The V segment lost 5 bases and the J segment 6 bases; nucleotides outside the gene matches: 11.